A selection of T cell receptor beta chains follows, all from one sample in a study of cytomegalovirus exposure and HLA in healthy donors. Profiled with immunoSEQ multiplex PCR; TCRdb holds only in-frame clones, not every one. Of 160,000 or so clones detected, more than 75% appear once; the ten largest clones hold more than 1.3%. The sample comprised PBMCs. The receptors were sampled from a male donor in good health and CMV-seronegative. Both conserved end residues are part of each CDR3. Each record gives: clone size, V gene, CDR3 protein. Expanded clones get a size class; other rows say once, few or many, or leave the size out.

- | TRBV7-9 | CASSSPELNEKLFF
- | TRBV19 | CASKGQGWTNEKLFF
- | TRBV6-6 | CASSYSGQGQETQYF
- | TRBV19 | CASSKVSDYSGANVLTF
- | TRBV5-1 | CASSITQGAGETQYF
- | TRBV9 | CASSPVDRVSGNTIYF
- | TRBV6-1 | CASRGTTNSYEQYF
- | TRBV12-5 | CASGLGQGKGETQYF
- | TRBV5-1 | CASSYDRVNTEAFF
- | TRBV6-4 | CASSPGQNNYGYTF
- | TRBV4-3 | CASSQEVVRGEKLFF
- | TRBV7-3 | CASSLRGWTGELFF
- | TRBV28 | CASIDTNYGYTF
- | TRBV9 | CASSVGTSGRDYNEQFF
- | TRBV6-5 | CASSHPGTSGGAQYF
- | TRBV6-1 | CASSSQGAYEQYF
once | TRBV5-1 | CASRRGYRSADTQYF
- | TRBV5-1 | CASSLVRGNTEAFF
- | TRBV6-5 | CASSYSGGESYNEQFF
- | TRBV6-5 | CASSYTRTGGGYGYTF
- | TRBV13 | CASSFLGGEETQYF
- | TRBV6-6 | CASSAGAPRYEQYF
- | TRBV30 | CAWSVGGSSYEQYF
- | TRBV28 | CASSLSGTGITGELFF
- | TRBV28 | CASSPGLAGVLDTQYF
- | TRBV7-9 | CASNPLTGVPHEQYF
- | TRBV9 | CASSVDSSGTQSSYNEQFF
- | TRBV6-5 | CASSSRSYGYTF
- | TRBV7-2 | CASSLGTPGLSLAKNIQYF
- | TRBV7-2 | CASSLGRGSYEQYF
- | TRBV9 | CASSARQGYNEKLFF
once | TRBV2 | CASAERGETQYF
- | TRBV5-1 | CASSLGTGGSYEQYF
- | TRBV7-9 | CASSYEGGVGYNEQFF
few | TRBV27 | CASEDRGRGNEQFF
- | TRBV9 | CASSPGDRSSYNSPLHF
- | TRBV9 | CASSGIAGSNEQYF
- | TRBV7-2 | CASSPGTGYGNTIYF
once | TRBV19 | CASHQDTGSGQPQHF
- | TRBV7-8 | CASSVSGGDYGYTF
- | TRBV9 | CASSVVSSGSADTQYF
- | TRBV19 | CASSILRQGDQPQHF
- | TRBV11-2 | CASSLGDSGDKTQYF
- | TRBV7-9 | CASSLEGARDGYTF
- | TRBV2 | CASSRETQYF
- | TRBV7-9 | CASSRVGGGSNQPQHF
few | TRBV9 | CASSVGLAGAFGNEQFF
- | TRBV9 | CASSFRQGDGTDTQYF
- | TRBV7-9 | CASSTATSIGTDTQYF